This T cell receptor (beta chain) was observed in a study of blood T cell repertoires in COVID-19. The V and J ends lost 3 bases and 7 bases respectively, with 16 bases between them. Germline loops: CDR1 MNHEY, CDR2 SMNVEV (reference sequence). This CDR3 contains 14 residues. Assay: immunoSEQ multiplex PCR; the TCRdb copy retains only in-frame clones and omits some. The repertoire consists of roughly 440,000 clones, with about 91% occurring once and the leading ten covering roughly an eighth. In this sample, this clone turned up a few times. This chain links TRBV27 with TRBJ2-7, with D perhaps TRBD1 (5 bases). This TCR was sampled from a woman between 50 and 59 years old with COVID-19, enrolled during active disease. Specimen: peripheral blood. CDR3 coding DNA: TGTGCCAGCAGTTTGCCCTCTGGGGCGCGGGAGCAGTACTTC. Translated, it gives CASSLPSGAREQYF.